This T cell receptor beta chain was observed in a study of blood T cells in healthy people across ages. Germline V gives CDR1 SGHAT, CDR2 FQNNGV. Trimming took 5 bases from V and 4 from J; bases not matched to a gene: 11. This CDR3 is built from 17 residues. This clonotype turned up a few times. Sample-barcoded 5' priming and a J-beta primer mix drove a second PCR of roughly 6 to 12 cycles. TCRdb called the 5' RACE reads again in MiXCR, with one record for every CDR3 protein. The sample has about 800,000 distinct CDR3 sequences, 25% seen once. These data were also filed under a second study, of T cells of mothers and their children. That investigation notes: Healthy Caucasian mothers, a few in number, and their six children were the donors. Over 9.5 million reads per mother and around 3.2 million per child were obtained.

The chain recombines TRBV11-2 with TRBJ2-2; 9 bases are a match to TRBD2. This sequence originates from a boy aged 10-17 years in good health. Sample: blood. The CDR3 DNA sequence: TGTGCCAGCAGCCAGTGGCTAGCGGGGAGGGTCACCGGGGAGCTGTTTTTT. It specifies CASSQWLAGRVTGELFF. Based on the CDR3 plus reference TRBV11-2 and TRBJ2-2, the full variable domain is EAGVAQSPRYKIIEKRQSVAFWCNPISGHATLYWYQQILGQGPKLLIQFQNNGVVDDSQLPKDRFSAERLKGVDSTLKIQPAKLEDSAVYLCASSQWLAGRVTGELFFGEGSRLTVL.